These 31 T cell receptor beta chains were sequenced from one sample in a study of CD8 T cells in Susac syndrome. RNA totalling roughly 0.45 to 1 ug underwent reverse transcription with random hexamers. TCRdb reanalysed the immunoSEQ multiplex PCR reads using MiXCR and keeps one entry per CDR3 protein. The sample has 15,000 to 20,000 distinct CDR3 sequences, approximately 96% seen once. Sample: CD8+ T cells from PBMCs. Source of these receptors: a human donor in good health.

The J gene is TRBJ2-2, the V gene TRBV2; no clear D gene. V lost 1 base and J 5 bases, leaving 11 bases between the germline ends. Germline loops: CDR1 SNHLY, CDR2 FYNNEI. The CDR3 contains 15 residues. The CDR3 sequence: CASSEVQLGTGELFF. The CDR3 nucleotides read TGTGCCAGCAGTGAAGTACAGCTTGGTACCGGGGAGCTGTTTTTT.

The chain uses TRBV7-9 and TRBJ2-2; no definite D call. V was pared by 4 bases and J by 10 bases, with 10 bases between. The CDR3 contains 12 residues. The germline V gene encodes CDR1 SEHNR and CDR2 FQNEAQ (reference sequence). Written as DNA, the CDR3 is TGTGCCAGCAGCTCCCATTTCGAGGAGCTGTTTTTT. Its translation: CASSSHFEELFF.

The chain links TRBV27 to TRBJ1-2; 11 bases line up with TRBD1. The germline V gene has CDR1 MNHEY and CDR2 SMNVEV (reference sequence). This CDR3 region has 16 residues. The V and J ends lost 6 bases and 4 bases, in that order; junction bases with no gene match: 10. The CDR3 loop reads CASSRGRTGGVYGYTF. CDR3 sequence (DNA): TGTGCCAGCAGCCGGGGGAGGACAGGGGGCGTCTATGGCTACACCTTC.

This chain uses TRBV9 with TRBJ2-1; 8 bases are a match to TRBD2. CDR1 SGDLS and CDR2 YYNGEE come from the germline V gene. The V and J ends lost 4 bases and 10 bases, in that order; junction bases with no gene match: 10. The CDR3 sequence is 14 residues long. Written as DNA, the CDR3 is TGTGCCAGCAGCCCCCGACTAGCGCCCCAAGAGCAGTTCTTC. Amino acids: CASSPRLAPQEQFF.

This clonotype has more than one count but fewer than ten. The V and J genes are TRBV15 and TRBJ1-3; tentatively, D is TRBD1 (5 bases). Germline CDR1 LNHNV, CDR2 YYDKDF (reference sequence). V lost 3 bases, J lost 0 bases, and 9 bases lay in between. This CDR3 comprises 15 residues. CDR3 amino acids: CATSRDGTSGNTIYF. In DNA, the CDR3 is TGTGCCACCAGCAGGGACGGGACCTCTGGAAACACCATATATTTT.

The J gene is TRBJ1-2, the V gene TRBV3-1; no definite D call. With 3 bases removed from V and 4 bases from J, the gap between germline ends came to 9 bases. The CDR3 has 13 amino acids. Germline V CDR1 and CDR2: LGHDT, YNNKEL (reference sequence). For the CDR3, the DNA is TGTGCCAGCAGCCATCCAGGTGGCTATGGCTACACCTTC. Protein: CASSHPGGYGYTF.

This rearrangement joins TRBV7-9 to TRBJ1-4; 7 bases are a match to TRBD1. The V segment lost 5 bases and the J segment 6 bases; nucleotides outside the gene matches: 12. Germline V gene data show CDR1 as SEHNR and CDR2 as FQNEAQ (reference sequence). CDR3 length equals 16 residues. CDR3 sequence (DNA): TGTGCCAGCAGCGACTCCCGGGACAGAGATCATGAAAAACTGTTTTTT. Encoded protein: CASSDSRDRDHEKLFF. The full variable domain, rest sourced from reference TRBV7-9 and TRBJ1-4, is DTGVSQNPRHKITKRGQNVTFRCDPISEHNRLYWYRQTLGQGPEFLTYFQNEAQLEKSRLLSDRFSAERPKGSFSTLEIQRTEQGDSAMYLCASSDSRDRDHEKLFFGSGTQLSVL.

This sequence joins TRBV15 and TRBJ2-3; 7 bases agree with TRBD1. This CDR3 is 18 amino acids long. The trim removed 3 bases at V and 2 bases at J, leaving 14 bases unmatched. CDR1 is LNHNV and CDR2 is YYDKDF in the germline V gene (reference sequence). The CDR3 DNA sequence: TGTGCCACCAGCAGTGGCCTGATTCCGACAGGGCACACAGATACGCAGTATTTT. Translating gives CATSSGLIPTGHTDTQYF. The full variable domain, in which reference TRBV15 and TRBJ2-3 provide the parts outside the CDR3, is DAMVIQNPRYQVTQFGKPVTLSCSQTLNHNVMYWYQQKSSQAPKLLFHYYDKDFNNEADTPDNFQSRRPNTSFCFLDIRSPGLGDTAMYLCATSSGLIPTGHTDTQYFGPGTRLTVL.

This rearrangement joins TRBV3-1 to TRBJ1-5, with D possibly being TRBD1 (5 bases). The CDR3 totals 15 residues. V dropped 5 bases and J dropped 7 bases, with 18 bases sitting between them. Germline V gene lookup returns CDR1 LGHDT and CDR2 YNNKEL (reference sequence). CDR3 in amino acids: CASSSRWDEGQPQHF. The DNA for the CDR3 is TGTGCCAGCAGCTCAAGGTGGGACGAGGGGCAGCCCCAGCATTTT.

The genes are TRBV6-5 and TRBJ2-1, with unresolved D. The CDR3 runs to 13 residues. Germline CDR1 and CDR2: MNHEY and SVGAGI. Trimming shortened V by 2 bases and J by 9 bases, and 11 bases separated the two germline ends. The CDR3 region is CASSYQPSFEQFF. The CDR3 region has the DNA TGTGCCAGCAGTTACCAGCCATCGTTTGAGCAGTTCTTC.

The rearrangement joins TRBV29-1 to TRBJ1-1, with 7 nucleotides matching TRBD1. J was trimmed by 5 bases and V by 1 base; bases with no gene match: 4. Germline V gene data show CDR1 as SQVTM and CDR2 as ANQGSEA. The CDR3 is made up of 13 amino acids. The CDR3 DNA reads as TGCAGCGTTGAAGGACAGGGCGGTACTGAAGCTTTCTTT. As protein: CSVEGQGGTEAFF.

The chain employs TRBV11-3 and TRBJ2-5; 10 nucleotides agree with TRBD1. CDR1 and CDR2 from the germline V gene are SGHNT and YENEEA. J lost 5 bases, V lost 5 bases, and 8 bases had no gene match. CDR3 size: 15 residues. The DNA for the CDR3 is TGTGCCAGCAGCGGCCGGGACAGGGGTATGGAGACCCAGTACTTC. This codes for CASSGRDRGMETQYF.

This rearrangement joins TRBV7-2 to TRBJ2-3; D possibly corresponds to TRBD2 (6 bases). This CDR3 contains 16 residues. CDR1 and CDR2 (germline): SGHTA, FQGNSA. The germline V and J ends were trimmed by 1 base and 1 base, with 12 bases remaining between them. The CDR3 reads CASSLVGGGGTDTQYF. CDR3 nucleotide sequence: TGTGCCAGCAGCTTAGTCGGGGGAGGAGGCACAGATACGCAGTATTTT.

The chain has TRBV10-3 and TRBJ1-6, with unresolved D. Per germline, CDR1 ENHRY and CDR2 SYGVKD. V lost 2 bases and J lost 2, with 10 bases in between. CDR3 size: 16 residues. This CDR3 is CAISELGITYNSPLHF. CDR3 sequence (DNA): TGTGCCATCAGTGAGCTTGGGATTACCTATAATTCACCCCTCCACTTT.

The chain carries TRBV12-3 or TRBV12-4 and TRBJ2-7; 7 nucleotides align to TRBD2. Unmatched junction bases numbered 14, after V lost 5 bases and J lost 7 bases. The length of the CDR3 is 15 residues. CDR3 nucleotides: TGTGCCAGCAGTGAGACTAGCTCTATGGCGGAAGAGCAGTACGTC. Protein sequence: CASSETSSMAEEQYV.

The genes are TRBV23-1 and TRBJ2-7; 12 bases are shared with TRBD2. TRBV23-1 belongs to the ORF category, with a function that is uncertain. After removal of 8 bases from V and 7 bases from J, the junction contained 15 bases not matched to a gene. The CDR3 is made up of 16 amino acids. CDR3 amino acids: CASHAWSSGRAGEQYV. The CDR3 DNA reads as TGCGCCAGCCACGCTTGGTCTAGCGGGAGGGCAGGGGAGCAGTACGTC.

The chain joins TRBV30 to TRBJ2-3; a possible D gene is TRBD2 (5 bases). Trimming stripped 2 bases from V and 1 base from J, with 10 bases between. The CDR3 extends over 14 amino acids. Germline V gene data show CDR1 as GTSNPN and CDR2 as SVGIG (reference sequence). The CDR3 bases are TGTGCCTGGAGTCTTGGACTCGGCACAGATACGCAGTATTTT. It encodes CAWSLGLGTDTQYF.

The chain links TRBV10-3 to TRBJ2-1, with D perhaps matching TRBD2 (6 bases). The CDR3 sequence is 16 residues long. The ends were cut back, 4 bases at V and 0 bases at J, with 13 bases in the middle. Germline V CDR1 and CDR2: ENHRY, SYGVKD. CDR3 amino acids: CAISVWDFSSYNEQFF. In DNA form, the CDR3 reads TGTGCCATCAGTGTTTGGGACTTCAGCTCCTACAATGAGCAGTTCTTC.

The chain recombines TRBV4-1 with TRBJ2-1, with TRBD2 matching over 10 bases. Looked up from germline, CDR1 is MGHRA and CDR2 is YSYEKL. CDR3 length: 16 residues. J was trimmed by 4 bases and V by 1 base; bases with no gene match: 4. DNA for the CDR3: TGCGCCAGCAGCCAAGGGGCACTAGCGGGATACAATGAGCAGTTCTTC. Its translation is CASSQGALAGYNEQFF.

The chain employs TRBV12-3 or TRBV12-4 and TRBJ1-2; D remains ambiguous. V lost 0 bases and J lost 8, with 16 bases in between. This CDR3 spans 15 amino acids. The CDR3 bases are TGTGCCAGCAGTTTAGCGCCGCGGGGTTTCTCGGGCTACACCTTC. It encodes CASSLAPRGFSGYTF.

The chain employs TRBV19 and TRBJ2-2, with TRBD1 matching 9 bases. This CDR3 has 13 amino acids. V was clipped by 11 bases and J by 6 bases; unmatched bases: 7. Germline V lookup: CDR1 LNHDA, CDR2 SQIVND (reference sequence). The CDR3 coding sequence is TGTGCCGGGGGGACAGGGTTCCCCGGGGAGCTGTTTTTT. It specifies CAGGTGFPGELFF.

CDR3 sequence reads: CASTPTSGQGGEKLFF. In DNA, the CDR3 is TGTGCCAGCACCCCCACTTCAGGGCAGGGGGGCGAAAAACTGTTTTTT. This rearrangement joins TRBV6-1 to TRBJ1-4; 7 bases fit TRBD1. The J segment lost 8 bases and the V segment lost 7 bases, leaving 16 bases of the junction unmatched. This CDR3 is built from 16 residues. Looked up from germline, CDR1 is MNHNS and CDR2 is SASEGT.

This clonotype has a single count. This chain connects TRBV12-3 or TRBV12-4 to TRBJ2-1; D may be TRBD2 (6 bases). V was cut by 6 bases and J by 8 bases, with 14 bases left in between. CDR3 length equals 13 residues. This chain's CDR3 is CASSPGGWDEQFF. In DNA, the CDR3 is TGTGCCAGCAGCCCAGGAGGGTGGGATGAGCAGTTCTTC.

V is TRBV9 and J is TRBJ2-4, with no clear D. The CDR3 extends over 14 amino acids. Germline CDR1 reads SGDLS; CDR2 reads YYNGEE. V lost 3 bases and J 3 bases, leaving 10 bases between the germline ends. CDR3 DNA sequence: TGTGCCAGCAGCGCGGCCGCGGACAAAAACATTCAGTACTTC. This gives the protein CASSAAADKNIQYF.

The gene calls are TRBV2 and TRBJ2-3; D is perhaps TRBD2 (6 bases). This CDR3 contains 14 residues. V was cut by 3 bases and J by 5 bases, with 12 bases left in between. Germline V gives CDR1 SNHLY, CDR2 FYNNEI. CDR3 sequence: CASSENQRVDTQYF. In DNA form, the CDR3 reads TGTGCCAGCAGTGAGAACCAGCGGGTAGATACGCAGTATTTT. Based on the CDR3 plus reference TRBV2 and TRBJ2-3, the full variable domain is EPEVTQTPSHQVTQMGQEVILRCVPISNHLYFYWYRQILGQKVEFLVSFYNNEISEKSEIFDDQFSVERPDGSNFTLKIRSTKLEDSAMYFCASSENQRVDTQYFGPGTRLTVL.

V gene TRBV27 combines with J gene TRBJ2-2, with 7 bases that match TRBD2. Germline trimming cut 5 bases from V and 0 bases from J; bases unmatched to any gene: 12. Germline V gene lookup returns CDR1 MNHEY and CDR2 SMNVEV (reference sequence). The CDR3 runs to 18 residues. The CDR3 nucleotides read TGTGCCAGCAGTCCTATTGCGGTAGCGGGCACGAACACCGGGGAGCTGTTTTTT. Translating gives CASSPIAVAGTNTGELFF.

Here the CDR3 reads CASSQRGRGSPTQYF. CDR3 bases: TGTGCCAGCAGCCAAAGGGGCCGGGGCAGTCCGACCCAGTACTTC. This sequence joins TRBV7-9 and TRBJ2-5; D may be TRBD1 or TRBD2 (5 bases each). The CDR3 extends over 15 amino acids. Trimming took 5 bases from V and 7 from J, leaving 20 bases between them. Looked up from germline, CDR1 is SEHNR and CDR2 is FQNEAQ (reference sequence).

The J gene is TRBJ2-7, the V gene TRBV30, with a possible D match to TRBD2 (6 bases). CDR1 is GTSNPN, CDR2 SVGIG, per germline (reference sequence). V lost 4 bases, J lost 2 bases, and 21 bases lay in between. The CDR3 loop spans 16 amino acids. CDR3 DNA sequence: TGTGCCTGGAACACCCCGGGGGAGCCTGGAACCTACGAGCAGTACTTC. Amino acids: CAWNTPGEPGTYEQYF.

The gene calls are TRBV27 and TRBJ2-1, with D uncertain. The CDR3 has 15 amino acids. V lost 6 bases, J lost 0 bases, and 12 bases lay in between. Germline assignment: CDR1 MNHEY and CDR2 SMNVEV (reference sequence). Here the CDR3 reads CASSPDFSSYNEQFF. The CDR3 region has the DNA TGTGCCAGCAGCCCCGACTTTAGCTCCTACAATGAGCAGTTCTTC.

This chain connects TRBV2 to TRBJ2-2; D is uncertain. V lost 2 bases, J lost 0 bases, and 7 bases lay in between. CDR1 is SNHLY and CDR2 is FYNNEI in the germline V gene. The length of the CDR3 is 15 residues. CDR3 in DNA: TGTGCCAGCAGTGAACTCACCCCGAACACCGGGGAGCTGTTTTTT. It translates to CASSELTPNTGELFF.

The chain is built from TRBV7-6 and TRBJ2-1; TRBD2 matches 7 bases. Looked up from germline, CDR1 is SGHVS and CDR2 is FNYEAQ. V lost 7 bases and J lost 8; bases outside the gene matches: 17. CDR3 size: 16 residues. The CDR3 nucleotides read TGTGCCAGCAATTCCGCGGGCGGGAGTAGGGAGGATGAGCAGTTCTTC. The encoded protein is CASNSAGGSREDEQFF.